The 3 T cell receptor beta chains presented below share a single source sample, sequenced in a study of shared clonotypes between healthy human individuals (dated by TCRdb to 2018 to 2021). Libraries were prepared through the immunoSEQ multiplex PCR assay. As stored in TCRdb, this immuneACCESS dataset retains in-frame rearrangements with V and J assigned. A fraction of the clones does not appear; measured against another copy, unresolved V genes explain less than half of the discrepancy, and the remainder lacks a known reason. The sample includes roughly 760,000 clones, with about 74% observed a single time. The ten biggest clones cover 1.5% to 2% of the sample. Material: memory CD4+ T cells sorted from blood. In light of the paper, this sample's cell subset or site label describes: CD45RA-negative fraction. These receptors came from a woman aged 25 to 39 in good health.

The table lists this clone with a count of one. The DNA of the CDR3 is TGTGCCATCACTTCGGGAGTAAGGTCCTACGAGCAGTACTTC. Protein: CAITSGVRSYEQYF. The chain links TRBV10-3 to TRBJ2-7, with a weak D call TRBD2 (6 bases). This CDR3 is built from 14 residues. Trimming removed 7 bases at V and 1 base at J, with 14 bases between. Germline-derived CDR1 and CDR2 are ENHRY and SYGVKD.

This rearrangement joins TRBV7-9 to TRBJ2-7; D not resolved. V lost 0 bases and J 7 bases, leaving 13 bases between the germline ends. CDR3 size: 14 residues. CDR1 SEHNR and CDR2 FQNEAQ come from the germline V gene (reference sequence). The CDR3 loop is CASSLAMALGEQYF. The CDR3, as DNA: TGTGCCAGCAGCTTAGCGATGGCCTTGGGGGAGCAGTACTTC.

This CDR3 is CASSLGSGDGNTIYF. The CDR3 DNA follows: TGCGCCAGCAGCTTGGGGTCAGGAGATGGAAACACCATATATTTT. The chain uses TRBV5-1 and TRBJ1-3; D is undetermined. CDR3 length equals 15 residues. The V gene's germline CDR1 is SGHRS and CDR2 YFSETQ. Trimming pared 0 bases from V and 3 bases from J, leaving 10 bases between. The variable domain in full, completed from reference TRBV5-1 and TRBJ1-3, reads KAGVTQTPRYLIKTRGQQVTLSCSPISGHRSVSWYQQTPGQGLQFLFEYFSETQRNKGNFPGRFSGRQFSNSRSEMNVSTLELGDSALYLCASSLGSGDGNTIYFGEGSWLTVV.